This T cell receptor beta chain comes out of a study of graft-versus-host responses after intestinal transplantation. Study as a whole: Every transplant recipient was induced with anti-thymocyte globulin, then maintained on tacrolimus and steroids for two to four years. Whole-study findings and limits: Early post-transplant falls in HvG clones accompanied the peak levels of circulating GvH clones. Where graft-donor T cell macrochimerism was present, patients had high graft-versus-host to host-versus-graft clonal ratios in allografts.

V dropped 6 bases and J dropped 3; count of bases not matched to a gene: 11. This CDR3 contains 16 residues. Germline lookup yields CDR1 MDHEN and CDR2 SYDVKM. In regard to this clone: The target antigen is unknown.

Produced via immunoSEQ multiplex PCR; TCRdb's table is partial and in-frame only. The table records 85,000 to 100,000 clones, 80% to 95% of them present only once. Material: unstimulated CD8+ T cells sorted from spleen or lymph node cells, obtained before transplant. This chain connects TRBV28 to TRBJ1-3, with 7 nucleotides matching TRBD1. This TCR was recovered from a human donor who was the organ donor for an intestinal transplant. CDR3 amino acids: CASSPFDRVVGNTIYF. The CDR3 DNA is TGTGCCAGCAGCCCCTTTGACAGGGTAGTTGGAAACACCATATATTTT.